This T cell receptor (beta chain) was recovered during a study of Graves' ophthalmopathy and Graves' hyperthyroidism. This clonotype was found many times. Scientists amplified the TCR beta CDR3 regions from RNA transcripts. HTBI-primed RT-PCR formed the first round, and a multiplex PCR formed the second. A single record per CDR3 protein comes from TCRdb applying MiXCR to the multiplex PCR reads. The sample includes approximately 500,000 distinct CDR3 sequences, around 15% of them seen just once. The ends lost 3 bases at V and 4 bases at J; junction bases unmatched: 3. This CDR3 has 14 amino acids. Germline assignment: CDR1 SGHKS and CDR2 YYEKEE (reference sequence). Diagnosis used clinical symptoms, serum thyroxine, TRAb, thyroid ultrasound and orbital computed tomography.

The chain couples TRBV5-5 to TRBJ1-2, with 10 bases aligning to TRBD1. The source material was blood. This TCR was sampled from a woman aged 25 to 45 with Graves' ophthalmopathy. CDR3: CASSWGQGRYGYTF. CDR3 DNA sequence: TGTGCCAGCAGCTGGGGACAGGGGCGCTATGGCTACACCTTC.